The 4 T cell receptor beta chains below all came from one sample that was sequenced in a study of PD-1 blockade in classical Hodgkin lymphoma. Time point defined: cycle 4 day 1 (C4D1), after five to seven weeks of nivolumab. Relapses following autologous stem cell transplantation were seen in all patients, with brentuximab vedotin exposure varying. With magnetic negative selection, CD4+ T cells were purified from PBMCs that had been thawed. Sequencing was performed with immunoSEQ multiplex PCR; in TCRdb, only in-frame clones are kept and a portion is missing. The sample includes more than 25,000 clones, around 80% of them seen just once. The specimen comprised CD4+ T cells from blood, sampled before the fourth cycle of nivolumab. Every receptor here comes from a human donor with classical Hodgkin lymphoma.

The V call is TRBV5-1, the J call TRBJ1-4, with D unclear. Trimming took 2 bases from V and 5 from J, leaving 13 bases between them. The germline V gene has CDR1 SGHRS and CDR2 YFSETQ. This CDR3 is 15 amino acids long. CDR3 sequence (DNA): TGCGCCAGCAGCTTATACGCAGGTCAAAATGAAAAACTGTTTTTT. It encodes CASSLYAGQNEKLFF.

The rearrangement joins TRBV5-1 to TRBJ2-7, with TRBD2 matching 7 bases. Germline V lookup: CDR1 SGHRS, CDR2 YFSETQ. This CDR3 region has 14 residues. The J segment lost 1 base and the V segment lost 4 bases, leaving 5 bases of the junction unmatched. CDR3 sequence: CASSGRTSSYEQYF. In nucleotides, the CDR3 is TGCGCCAGCAGCGGCCGGACTAGTTCCTACGAGCAGTACTTC.

This chain connects TRBV19 to TRBJ2-1; a weak D match, TRBD2 (5 bases). From germline, CDR1 is LNHDA and CDR2 SQIVND (reference sequence). The CDR3 covers 13 residues. Trimming cost V 7 bases and J 7 bases, with 14 bases left between them. In DNA form, the CDR3 reads TGTGCCAGTACTGAGGGATTGAGGAATGAGCAGTTCTTC. It encodes CASTEGLRNEQFF. The variable domain in full, completed from reference TRBV19 and TRBJ2-1, reads DGGITQSPKYLFRKEGQNVTLSCEQNLNHDAMYWYRQDPGQGLRLIYYSQIVNDFQKGDIAEGYSVSREKKESFPLTVTSAQKNPTAFYLCASTEGLRNEQFFGPGTRLTVL.

The rearrangement links TRBV7-9 to TRBJ2-3, with TRBD2 identical over 10 bases. CDR3 length: 14 residues. J lost 3 bases, V lost 5 bases, and 2 bases had no gene match. Looked up from germline, CDR1 is SEHNR and CDR2 is FQNEAQ (reference sequence). CDR3 nucleotide sequence: TGTGCCAGCAGCAAACTAGCGGGGACAGATACGCAGTATTTT. As protein: CASSKLAGTDTQYF.